The present TCR beta chain was sequenced within a study of shared clonotypes between healthy human individuals. Study background: Aged 18 to 49, the donors were two women and three men.

Study-wide results and limits: Generation probability values for non-shared clonotypes were lower than those for clonotypes shared by all four donors.

Concerning this clone itself: The antigen remains unidentified.

Every immunoSEQ plate was one replicate of a subset's evenly spread DNA. Profiling relied on immunoSEQ multiplex PCR, and the TCRdb table lists in-frame clones only, not all of them. The sample shows some 700,000 clones, about 90% of them seen only once. The donors were all Caucasian adults (living in Nashville, Tennessee). CDR1 is LGHNA, CDR2 YSLEER, per germline. Trimming left V 4 bases short and J 6 bases short, with 12 bases between. The CDR3 runs to 13 residues. The clonotype comes from a man younger than 35 in good health. Some clones in this sample may be carry-over from other donors' samples. This chain joins TRBV4-3 and TRBJ1-2; weak D call: TRBD1 (6 bases). The material sequenced was memory CD8+ T cells from PBMCs. Sample subset: CD45RO+ cells pooled with CCR7-negative TemRA cells. The CDR3 bases are TGCGCCAGCAGCCGAAAAGGGGGAGATGGCTACACCTTC. This codes for CASSRKGGDGYTF.